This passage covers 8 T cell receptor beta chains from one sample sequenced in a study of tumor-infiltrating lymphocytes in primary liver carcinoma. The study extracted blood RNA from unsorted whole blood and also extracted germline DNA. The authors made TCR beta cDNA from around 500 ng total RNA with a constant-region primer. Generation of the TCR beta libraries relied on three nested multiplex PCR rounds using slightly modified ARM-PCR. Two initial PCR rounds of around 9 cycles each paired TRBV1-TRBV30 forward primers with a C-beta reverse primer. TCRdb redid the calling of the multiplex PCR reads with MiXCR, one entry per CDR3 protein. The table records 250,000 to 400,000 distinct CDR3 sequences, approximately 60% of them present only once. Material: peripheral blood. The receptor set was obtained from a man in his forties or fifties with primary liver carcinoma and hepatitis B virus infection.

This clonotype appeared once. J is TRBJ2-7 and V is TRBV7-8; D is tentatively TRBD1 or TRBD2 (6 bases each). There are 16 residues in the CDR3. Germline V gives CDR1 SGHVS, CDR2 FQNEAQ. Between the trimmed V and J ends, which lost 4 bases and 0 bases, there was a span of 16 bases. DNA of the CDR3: TGTGCCAGCAGCTCCCAGACTAGAGGGGGCTCCTACGAGCAGTACTTC. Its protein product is CASSSQTRGGSYEQYF.

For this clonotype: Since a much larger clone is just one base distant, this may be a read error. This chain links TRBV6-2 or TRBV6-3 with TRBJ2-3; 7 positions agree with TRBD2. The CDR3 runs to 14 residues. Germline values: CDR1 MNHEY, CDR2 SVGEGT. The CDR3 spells CATSSAGSTDTQYF. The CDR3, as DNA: TGTGCCACCAGTTCAGCGGGAAGCACAGATACGCAGTATTTT.

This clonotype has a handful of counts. The CDR3 reads CAGGSCGYTF. The CDR3 DNA reads TGTGCCGGGGGAAGTTGTGGCTACACCTTC. The rearrangement links TRBV14 to TRBJ1-2; perhaps TRBD1 as D (5 bases). The germline V gene has CDR1 SGHDN and CDR2 FVKESK. Between the trimmed V and J ends, which lost 11 bases and 7 bases, there was a span of 11 bases. The CDR3 is 10 residues long.

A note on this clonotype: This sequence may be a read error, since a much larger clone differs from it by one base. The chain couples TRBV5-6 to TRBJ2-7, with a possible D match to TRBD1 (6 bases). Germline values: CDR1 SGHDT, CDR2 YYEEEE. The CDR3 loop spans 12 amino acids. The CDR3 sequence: CASNLAGQSQYF. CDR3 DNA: TGTGCCAGCAACTTGGCCGGACAGTCGCAGTACTTC.

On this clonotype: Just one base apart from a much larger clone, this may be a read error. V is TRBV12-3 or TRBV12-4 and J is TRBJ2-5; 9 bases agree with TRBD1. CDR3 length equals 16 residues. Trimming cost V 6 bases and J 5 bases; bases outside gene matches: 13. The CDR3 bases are TGTGCCAGCAGGGATACAGGGGGCGCCGTGGTGGAGACCCAGTACTTC. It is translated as CASRDTGGAVVETQYF.

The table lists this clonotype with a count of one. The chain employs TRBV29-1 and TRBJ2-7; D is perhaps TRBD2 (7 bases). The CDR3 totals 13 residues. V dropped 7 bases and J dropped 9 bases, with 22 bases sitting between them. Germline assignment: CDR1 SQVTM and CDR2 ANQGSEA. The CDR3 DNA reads TGCAGCGCGGGGGGCGCGGTCGTCACCGGGCAGTACTTC. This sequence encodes CSAGGAVVTGQYF.

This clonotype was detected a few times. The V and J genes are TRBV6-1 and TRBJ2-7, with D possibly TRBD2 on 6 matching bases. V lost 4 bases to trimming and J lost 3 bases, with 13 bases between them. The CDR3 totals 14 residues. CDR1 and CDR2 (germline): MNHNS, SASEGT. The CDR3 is CASSGRGRNYEQYF. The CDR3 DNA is TGTGCCAGCAGTGGGAGGGGTAGGAACTACGAGCAGTACTTC.

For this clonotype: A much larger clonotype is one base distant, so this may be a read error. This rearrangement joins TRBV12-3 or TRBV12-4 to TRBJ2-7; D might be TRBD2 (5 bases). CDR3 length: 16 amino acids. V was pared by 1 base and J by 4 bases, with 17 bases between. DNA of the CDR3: TGTGCCAGCAGTTTAGGGACTCTACCACTTGAGTACGAGCAGTACTTC. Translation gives CASSLGTLPLEYEQYF.